These 28 T cell receptor beta chains were sequenced from one sample in a study of OX40 agonist ivuxolimab in advanced cancers. Generated by immunoSEQ multiplex PCR, the TCRdb table keeps only in-frame clones and is missing some. Of some 60,000 clones in the sample, around 83% are singletons; the top ten hold approximately 4%. The sample was CD4+ or CD8+ T cells sorted from blood, taken in a trial of the OX40 agonist ivuxolimab. The receptors shown here come from an adult with an advanced solid tumor such as melanoma, head and neck, liver or kidney cancer.

This sequence joins TRBV5-1 and TRBJ1-5; unclear D gene. Trimming pared 5 bases from V and 1 base from J, leaving 10 bases between. Looked up from germline, CDR1 is SGHRS and CDR2 is YFSETQ. The CDR3 extends over 14 amino acids. CDR3 sequence (DNA): TGCGCCAGCAGACGGGGAGACAGCAATCAGCCCCAGCATTTT. This encodes CASRRGDSNQPQHF.

Here the CDR3 DNA reads TGTGCCAGCAGCTTAAAGACTAGCGGGGGACTCTACGAGCAGTACTTC. As protein: CASSLKTSGGLYEQYF. This chain uses TRBV11-2 with TRBJ2-7; 12 bases fit TRBD2. This CDR3 comprises 16 residues. Trimming at V came to 2 bases and at J to 3 bases, leaving 5 bases not matched to a gene. The germline CDR1 and CDR2 sequences are SGHAT and FQNNGV.

This chain joins TRBV7-9 and TRBJ2-2; 13 bases match TRBD2. The CDR3 length is 17 residues. Germline-derived CDR1 and CDR2 are SEHNR and FQNEAQ (reference sequence). Unmatched junction bases numbered 4, after V lost 6 bases and J lost 0 bases. CDR3 sequence: CASRATSGGPNTGELFF. CDR3 sequence (DNA): TGTGCCAGCAGAGCGACTAGCGGGGGGCCGAACACCGGGGAGCTGTTTTTT.

CDR3 region: CASSLGLSGNTIYF. In DNA, the CDR3 is TGCGCCAGCAGCTTAGGACTCTCTGGAAACACCATATATTTT. The chain combines TRBV5-1 with TRBJ1-3; D is ambiguous. The germline V gene has CDR1 SGHRS and CDR2 YFSETQ. V was pared by 2 bases and J by 0 bases, with 6 bases between. This CDR3 region has 14 residues.

The chain joins TRBV6-6 to TRBJ1-1; TRBD1 might be the D (5 bases). This CDR3 is built from 13 residues. The V gene's germline CDR1 is MNHNY and CDR2 SVGAGI (reference sequence). V was clipped by 5 bases and J by 1 base, with 8 bases between them. The CDR3 here is CASSTTENTEAFF. The CDR3 bases are TGTGCCAGCAGTACGACAGAGAACACTGAAGCTTTCTTT.

The CDR3 region is CASSLEGTGNSPLHF. In nucleotides, the CDR3 is TGTGCCAGCAGCTTAGAAGGGACAGGGAATTCACCCCTCCACTTT. The V gene is TRBV7-3, the J gene TRBJ1-6, with TRBD1 matching 9 bases. The germline CDR1 and CDR2 sequences are SGHTA and FQGTGA. This CDR3 contains 15 residues. Trimming removed 2 bases from V and 7 bases from J; junction bases left unmatched: 3.

This chain connects TRBV7-2 to TRBJ2-3; D assignment may be TRBD1 or TRBD2 (7 bases each). This CDR3 region has 16 residues. The germline CDR1 and CDR2 sequences are SGHTA and FQGNSA. Trimming removed 4 bases at V and 3 bases at J, with 17 bases between. CDR3 sequence: CASSSGGGRGTDTQYF. As DNA, the CDR3 is TGTGCCAGCAGCTCAGGGGGAGGGAGGGGGACAGATACGCAGTATTTT.

The rearrangement joins TRBV2 to TRBJ1-1; D is undetermined. This CDR3 has 11 amino acids. Trimming shortened V by 6 bases and J by 5 bases, and 7 bases separated the two germline ends. Looked up from germline, CDR1 is SNHLY and CDR2 is FYNNEI. The CDR3 is CASRSGTEAFF. CDR3 DNA: TGTGCCAGCAGGTCGGGGACTGAAGCTTTCTTT.

The chain joins TRBV19 to TRBJ1-2; tentatively, D is TRBD1 (5 bases). Between the trimmed V and J ends, which lost 1 base and 0 bases, there was a span of 9 bases. There are 15 residues in the CDR3. Germline V gene sequence: CDR1 LNHDA, CDR2 SQIVND (reference sequence). The CDR3 nucleotides read TGTGCCAGTAGTATAGGGGACGCGGCTAACTATGGCTACACCTTC. It translates to CASSIGDAANYGYTF.

The chain is built from TRBV21-1 and TRBJ1-5; TRBD1 is the table's D call and was not checked against the DNA. TRBV21-1 is shown as a pseudogene. CDR3 length: 12 amino acids. This chain's CDR3 is CASQRGLQPQHF. In DNA form, the CDR3 reads TGTGCCAGCCAAAGGGGGCTCCAGCCCCAGCATTTT.

The chain joins TRBV7-9 to TRBJ2-5, with 10 bases matching TRBD2. The V and J ends lost 4 bases and 7 bases, in that order; junction bases with no gene match: 12. Germline V lookup: CDR1 SEHNR, CDR2 FQNEAQ (reference sequence). This CDR3 contains 16 residues. The CDR3 loop is CASSYFGTSDGTTQYF. The CDR3 nucleotides read TGTGCCAGCAGCTACTTCGGGACTAGCGACGGTACGACCCAGTACTTC. Using reference TRBV7-9 and TRBJ2-5 for the parts outside the CDR3, the full variable domain is DTGVSQNPRHKITKRGQNVTFRCDPISEHNRLYWYRQTLGQGPEFLTYFQNEAQLEKSRLLSDRFSAERPKGSFSTLEIQRTEQGDSAMYLCASSYFGTSDGTTQYFGPGTRLLVL.

The chain joins TRBV11-2 to TRBJ2-7; 8 bases agree with TRBD1. J lost 7 bases, V lost 5 bases, and 7 bases had no gene match. Germline V CDR1 and CDR2: SGHAT, FQNNGV. There are 13 residues in the CDR3. CDR3 nucleotide sequence: TGTGCCAGCAGCCCGTCCCGGGACAGGGAGCAGTACTTC. Translated, it gives CASSPSRDREQYF.

This sequence joins TRBV7-8 and TRBJ1-1; no clear D gene. This CDR3 region has 15 residues. Germline loops: CDR1 SGHVS, CDR2 FQNEAQ. V lost 2 bases to trimming and J lost 1 base, with 11 bases between them. CDR3 residues: CASSLTPGSNTEAFF. The CDR3 coding sequence is TGTGCCAGCAGCTTAACTCCGGGATCGAACACTGAAGCTTTCTTT.

This chain links TRBV6-6 with TRBJ2-4; D gene ambiguous. V was pared by 6 bases and J by 5 bases, with 8 bases between. This CDR3 is 12 amino acids long. Germline assignment: CDR1 MNHNY and CDR2 SVGAGI (reference sequence). The DNA for the CDR3 is TGTGCCAGCAGGGCCTTCGAAAACATTCAGTACTTC. This encodes CASRAFENIQYF.

This clone was detected only once. This chain links TRBV4-2 with TRBJ1-2, with D hard to call. CDR3 length: 13 amino acids. V lost 5 bases, J lost 8 bases, and 15 bases lay in between. Germline V gene sequence: CDR1 LGHNA, CDR2 YNFKEQ. This CDR3 reads CASSGLGVWGYTF. The CDR3, as DNA: TGTGCCAGCAGCGGGTTAGGAGTCTGGGGCTACACCTTC.

V gene TRBV7-2 combines with J gene TRBJ2-7; no reliable D call. V lost 2 bases and J 5 bases, leaving 4 bases between the germline ends. Looked up from germline, CDR1 is SGHTA and CDR2 is FQGNSA. The CDR3 runs 11 residues. CDR3 DNA: TGTGCCAGCAGCTTAAATAACGAGCAGTACTTC. It codes for CASSLNNEQYF.

CDR3 in DNA: TGTGCCAGCAGTAGCCCCTGGGACAATGAGCAGTTCTTC. Protein sequence: CASSSPWDNEQFF. This sequence joins TRBV5-8 and TRBJ2-1; D is uncertain. The CDR3 is 13 residues long. Looked up from germline, CDR1 is SGHTS and CDR2 is YDEGEE. V was shortened by 5 bases and J by 5 bases, with 11 bases between the two germline ends.

V gene TRBV12-5 combines with J gene TRBJ2-3; a weak D match, TRBD1 (6 bases). The CDR3 extends over 12 amino acids. Looked up from germline, CDR1 is LGHNT and CDR2 is FRNRAP. V was clipped by 8 bases and J by 3 bases, with 9 bases between them. DNA of the CDR3: TGTGCTAGTAGTCAGGGGACAGATACGCAGTATTTT. It codes for CASSQGTDTQYF. Filled out from reference TRBV12-5 and TRBJ2-3, the complete variable domain reads DARVTQTPRHKVTEMGQEVTMRCQPILGHNTVFWYRQTMMQGLELLAYFRNRAPLDDSGMPKDRFSAEMPDATLATLKIQPSEPRDSAVYFCASSQGTDTQYFGPGTRLTVL.

The chain joins TRBV7-9 to TRBJ2-5, with a tentative D call TRBD1 (5 bases). V lost 4 bases to trimming and J lost 3 bases, with 12 bases between them. Germline V gene sequence: CDR1 SEHNR, CDR2 FQNEAQ (reference sequence). There are 14 residues in the CDR3. CDR3 loop: CASSYHSREETQYF. The DNA for the CDR3 is TGTGCCAGCAGCTATCATTCCAGGGAAGAGACCCAGTACTTC.

This clone appeared once. The rearrangement uses TRBV16 and TRBJ2-3; D remains ambiguous. CDR1 KGHSY and CDR2 FQNENV come from the germline V gene. Deletions cut 2 bases from V and 6 bases from J, with 12 bases between. The CDR3 consists of 14 residues. The CDR3 reads CASSQTDRRDTQYF. Written as DNA, the CDR3 is TGTGCCAGCAGCCAAACAGACCGCCGGGATACGCAGTATTTT.

The chain is built from TRBV9 and TRBJ2-4; 8 bases are a match to TRBD1. Trimming cost V 2 bases and J 4 bases; bases outside gene matches: 2. Germline-derived CDR1 and CDR2 are SGDLS and YYNGEE. There are 14 residues in the CDR3. The CDR3 is CASSVGTGKNIQYF. In DNA, the CDR3 is TGTGCCAGCAGCGTGGGGACAGGAAAAAACATTCAGTACTTC. Variable domain in full (rest from reference TRBV9 and TRBJ2-4): DSGVTQTPKHLITATGQRVTLRCSPRSGDLSVYWYQQSLDQGLQFLIQYYNGEERAKGNILERFSAQQFPDLHSELNLSSLELGDSALYFCASSVGTGKNIQYFGAGTRLSVL.

The genes are TRBV29-1 and TRBJ1-2; 8 positions agree with TRBD1. V lost 6 bases to trimming and J lost 8 bases; unmatched junction nucleotides: 5. Per the germline V gene, CDR1 is SQVTM and CDR2 is ANQGSEA. This CDR3 region has 11 residues. The chain's CDR3 is CSVQTGVGYTF. CDR3 DNA: TGCAGCGTGCAGACAGGGGTCGGCTACACCTTC.

The rearrangement uses TRBV19 and TRBJ1-4; 8 nucleotides line up with TRBD1. Germline trimming cut 4 bases from V and 6 bases from J; bases unmatched to any gene: 10. CDR1 is LNHDA, CDR2 SQIVND, per germline (reference sequence). The length of the CDR3 is 16 residues. CDR3 sequence reads: CASSNLPGQDYEKLFF. Written as DNA, the CDR3 is TGTGCCAGTAGTAACCTTCCGGGACAGGACTATGAAAAACTGTTTTTT.

CDR3 sequence reads: CASSQGLGPRTEKLFF. The CDR3 DNA is TGTGCCAGCAGTCAAGGGTTGGGGCCAAGGACTGAAAAACTGTTTTTT. The J gene is TRBJ1-4, the V gene TRBV27; TRBD1 might be the D (5 bases). The V gene's germline CDR1 is MNHEY and CDR2 SMNVEV (reference sequence). There are 16 residues in the CDR3. The V end was cut by 5 bases, the J end by 7 bases, with 20 bases between.

This chain joins TRBV29-1 and TRBJ1-2, with D perhaps TRBD1 (6 bases). The germline CDR1 and CDR2 sequences are SQVTM and ANQGSEA. Trimming took off 3 bases at V and 2 bases at J, with 7 bases between the two ends. The CDR3 length is 12 residues. This chain's CDR3 is CSVDRGNYGYTF. Here the CDR3 DNA reads TGCAGCGTTGACAGGGGAAACTATGGCTACACCTTC.

The chain recombines TRBV19 with TRBJ1-2, with D uncertain. The CDR3 spans 14 residues. V lost 6 bases and J 3 bases, leaving 14 bases between the germline ends. CDR1 and CDR2 from the germline V gene are LNHDA and SQIVND (reference sequence). In DNA form, the CDR3 reads TGTGCCAGTAGGGGGATCGGACTGTACTATGGCTACACCTTC. It is translated as CASRGIGLYYGYTF.

This sequence joins TRBV28 and TRBJ2-2, with unresolved D. Germline V lookup: CDR1 MDHEN, CDR2 SYDVKM. V was shortened by 1 base and J by 9 bases, with 6 bases between the two germline ends. The CDR3 totals 12 residues. The CDR3 DNA is TGTGCCAGCAGTTTATATGGGAGGGAGCTGTTTTTT. Its protein product is CASSLYGRELFF.

This clone is a singleton in its sample. The chain uses TRBV27 and TRBJ2-7; D is tentatively TRBD1 or TRBD2 (5 bases each). V lost 3 bases and J lost 2, with 11 bases in between. Germline V gives CDR1 MNHEY, CDR2 SMNVEV (reference sequence). The CDR3 extends over 14 amino acids. CDR3 coding DNA: TGTGCCAGCAGTTTTAGGGACGGCACCTACGAGCAGTACTTC. It encodes CASSFRDGTYEQYF.